The 14 T cell receptor beta chains listed next were all sequenced from one sample in a study of shared clonotypes between healthy human individuals (TCRdb year 2020). To prepare the library, the immunoSEQ multiplex PCR assay was applied. TCRdb's version of the immuneACCESS table is confined to in-frame rearrangements and falls short of the full clone set. An unresolved V gene accounts for under half of the shortfall where checked; the remainder is of unknown origin. A total of a few million clones appear in this sample, roughly nine tenths of them only once. More than 0.12% of the sample comes from the top ten. Sample: naive CD4+ T cells sorted from blood. The label giving this sample's cell subset or site can be read as: CD45RA+ positively selected. These receptors originate from a man aged 18 to 29 in good health.

This chain connects TRBV5-5 to TRBJ1-3; no clear D. There are 13 residues in the CDR3. Germline V lookup: CDR1 SGHKS, CDR2 YYEKEE (reference sequence). Trimming cost V 2 bases and J 3 bases, with 6 bases left between them. In nucleotides, the CDR3 is TGTGCCAGCAGCTTAGTTGGTGGAAACACCATATATTTT. Translation gives CASSLVGGNTIYF.

The V gene is TRBV7-9, the J gene TRBJ2-7; D is possibly TRBD1 (6 bases). The V end was cut by 2 bases, the J end by 5 bases, with 10 bases between. The CDR3 is 13 amino acids. Per germline, CDR1 SEHNR and CDR2 FQNEAQ (reference sequence). CDR3 residues: CASSLQGFDEQYF. The CDR3 nucleotides read TGTGCCAGCAGCTTACAGGGGTTCGACGAGCAGTACTTC.

Remarks on this clone: The same CDR3 also results from other DNA sequences found in this sample. The CDR3 region has the DNA TGTGCCAGCTCACCAACCACAGGGGTCCACGAGCAGTACTTC. This encodes CASSPTTGVHEQYF. This chain connects TRBV18 to TRBJ2-7; 7 bases are a match to TRBD1. CDR3 length equals 14 residues. V lost 2 bases to trimming and J lost 5 bases; unmatched junction nucleotides: 6. Germline loops: CDR1 KGHSH, CDR2 LQKENI. Looking up the rest from reference TRBV18 and TRBJ2-7 gives the full variable domain: NAGVMQNPRHLVRRRGQEARLRCSPMKGHSHVYWYRQLPEEGLKFMVYLQKENIIDESGMPKERFSAEFPKEGPSILRIQQVVRGDSAAYFCASSPTTGVHEQYFGPGTRLTVT.

The V call is TRBV6-6, the J call TRBJ2-3; D is perhaps TRBD2 (6 bases). Looked up from germline, CDR1 is MNHNY and CDR2 is SVGAGI (reference sequence). V dropped 0 bases and J dropped 1 base, with 11 bases sitting between them. The CDR3 has 16 amino acids. CDR3 protein: CASSYSIWEGTDTQYF. The CDR3 DNA follows: TGTGCCAGCAGTTACTCGATCTGGGAGGGCACAGATACGCAGTATTTT.

This clone has more than one count but fewer than ten. The chain recombines TRBV6-5 with TRBJ2-7; 11 bases agree with TRBD2. CDR1 MNHEY and CDR2 SVGAGI come from the germline V gene. The CDR3 loop spans 14 amino acids. Trimming at V came to 6 bases and at J to 5 bases, leaving 6 bases not matched to a gene. CDR3 loop: CASSTSGSPHEQYF. Written as DNA, the CDR3 is TGTGCCAGCAGCACTAGCGGGAGTCCCCACGAGCAGTACTTC.

Written as DNA, the CDR3 is TGTGCCAGCAGTCCCGGGACCACACAAGAGACCCAGTACTTC. This encodes CASSPGTTQETQYF. The chain uses TRBV2 and TRBJ2-5; the D gene could be TRBD1 or TRBD2 (5 bases each). CDR1 SNHLY and CDR2 FYNNEI come from the germline V gene. The germline V and J ends were trimmed by 5 bases and 2 bases, with 12 bases remaining between them. The length of the CDR3 is 14 residues.

The rearrangement joins TRBV6-4 to TRBJ2-7, with D perhaps matching TRBD1 or TRBD2 (5 bases each). V was clipped by 9 bases and J by 5 bases, with 23 bases between them. CDR1 MRHNA and CDR2 SNTAGT come from the germline V gene. The CDR3 loop spans 15 amino acids. The CDR3 loop is CARSDPGRPADEQYF. The CDR3 bases are TGTGCCAGGTCGGATCCGGGACGACCCGCCGACGAGCAGTACTTC.

The chain uses TRBV9 and TRBJ2-3; D tentatively reads TRBD1 or TRBD2 (5 bases each). The V gene lost 3 bases and the J gene lost 4 bases, with 18 bases spanning the gap. The CDR3 contains 16 residues. Per germline, CDR1 SGDLS and CDR2 YYNGEE. CDR3 loop: CASSATGTPWADTQYF. In nucleotides, the CDR3 is TGTGCCAGCAGCGCTACCGGGACCCCTTGGGCAGATACGCAGTATTTT.

V and J are TRBV2 and TRBJ1-6, with D uncertain. CDR1 and CDR2 from the germline V gene are SNHLY and FYNNEI. This CDR3 contains 14 residues. Trimming stripped 6 bases from V and 11 bases from J, with 17 bases between. The CDR3 reads CASRGKWVMAPLHF. The DNA of the CDR3 is TGTGCCAGCAGGGGGAAATGGGTAATGGCACCCCTCCACTTT.

The gene calls are TRBV28 and TRBJ1-2, with 7 bases fitting TRBD1. This CDR3 contains 15 residues. Germline loops: CDR1 MDHEN, CDR2 SYDVKM. V lost 5 bases, J lost 4 bases, and 10 bases stayed unmatched. The CDR3, as DNA: TGTGCCAGCAGTCTCAACCCACAGGGGTCCTATGGCTACACCTTC. This codes for CASSLNPQGSYGYTF.

The chain recombines TRBV6-1 with TRBJ1-5; D call uncertain. CDR1 and CDR2 from the germline V gene are MNHNS and SASEGT. The CDR3 is 13 amino acids. V was cut by 7 bases and J by 1 base, with 8 bases left in between. CDR3 residues: CASTEQSNQPQHF. CDR3 nucleotides: TGTGCCAGCACGGAGCAGAGCAATCAGCCCCAGCATTTT.

The rearrangement uses TRBV9 and TRBJ2-5; 9 bases fit TRBD2. The CDR3 has 15 residues. Germline V gene data show CDR1 as SGDLS and CDR2 as YYNGEE. The V and J ends lost 3 bases and 7 bases, in that order; junction bases with no gene match: 10. As DNA, the CDR3 is TGTGCCAGCAGCGAGGGTGGCGGGGGGGCAGGGACCCAGTACTTC. Protein sequence: CASSEGGGGAGTQYF.

The V call is TRBV27, the J call TRBJ1-2; D gene unclear. The germline CDR1 and CDR2 sequences are MNHEY and SMNVEV (reference sequence). This CDR3 is built from 16 residues. The ends were cut back, 3 bases at V and 0 bases at J, with 14 bases in the middle. Here the CDR3 reads CASSFKGQNPNYGYTF. CDR3 in DNA: TGTGCCAGCAGTTTCAAGGGCCAGAACCCTAACTATGGCTACACCTTC.

V and J are TRBV7-9 and TRBJ2-1, with 9 bases that match TRBD1. Trimming removed 5 bases from V and 7 bases from J; junction bases left unmatched: 9. Germline assignment: CDR1 SEHNR and CDR2 FQNEAQ (reference sequence). CDR3 size: 15 residues. The CDR3 protein is CASSPRDRAGNEQFF. CDR3 DNA sequence: TGTGCCAGCAGCCCGAGGGACAGGGCAGGGAATGAGCAGTTCTTC.